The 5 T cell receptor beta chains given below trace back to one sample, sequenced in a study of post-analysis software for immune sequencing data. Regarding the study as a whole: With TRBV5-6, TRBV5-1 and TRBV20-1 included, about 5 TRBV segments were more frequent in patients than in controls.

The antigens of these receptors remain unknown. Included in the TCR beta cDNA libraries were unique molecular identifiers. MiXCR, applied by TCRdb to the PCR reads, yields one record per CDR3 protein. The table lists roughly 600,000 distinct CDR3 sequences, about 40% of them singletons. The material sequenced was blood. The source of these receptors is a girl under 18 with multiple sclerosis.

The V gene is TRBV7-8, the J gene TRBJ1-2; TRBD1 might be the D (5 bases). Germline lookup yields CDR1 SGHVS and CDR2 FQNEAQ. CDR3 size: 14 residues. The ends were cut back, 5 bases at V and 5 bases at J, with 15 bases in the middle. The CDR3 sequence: CASSTRQSHYGYTF. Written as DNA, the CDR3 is TGTGCCAGCAGCACAAGACAGAGTCATTATGGCTACACCTTC.

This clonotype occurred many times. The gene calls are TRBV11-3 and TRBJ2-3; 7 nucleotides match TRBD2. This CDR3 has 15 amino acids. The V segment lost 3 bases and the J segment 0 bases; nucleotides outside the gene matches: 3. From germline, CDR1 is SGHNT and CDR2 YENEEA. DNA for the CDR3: TGTGCCAGCAGCTTCCTTAGCGGGAGCACAGATACGCAGTATTTT. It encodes CASSFLSGSTDTQYF.

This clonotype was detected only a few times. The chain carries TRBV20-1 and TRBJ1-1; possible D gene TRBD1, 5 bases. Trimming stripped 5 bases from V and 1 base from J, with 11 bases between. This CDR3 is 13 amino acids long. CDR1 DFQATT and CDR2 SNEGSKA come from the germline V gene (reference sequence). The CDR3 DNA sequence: TGCAGTGCTCTAACCGGGGCGAACACTGAAGCTTTCTTT. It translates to CSALTGANTEAFF.

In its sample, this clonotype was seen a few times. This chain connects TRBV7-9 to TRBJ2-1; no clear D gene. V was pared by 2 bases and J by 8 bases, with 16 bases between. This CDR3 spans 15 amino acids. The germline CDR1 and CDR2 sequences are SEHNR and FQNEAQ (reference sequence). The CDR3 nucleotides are TGTGCCAGCAGCTTATCCAGTGGTCGAGTGGATGAGCAGTTCTTC. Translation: CASSLSSGRVDEQFF.

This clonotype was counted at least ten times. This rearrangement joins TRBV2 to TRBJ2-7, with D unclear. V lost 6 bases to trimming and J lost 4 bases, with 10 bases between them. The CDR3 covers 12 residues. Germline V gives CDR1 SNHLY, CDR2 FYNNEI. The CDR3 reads CASSPLAYEQYF. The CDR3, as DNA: TGTGCCAGCAGCCCACTGGCGTACGAGCAGTACTTC.